This entry concerns a single T cell receptor beta chain. Its target is unknown. How the authors handled the data: ImmunoSEQ supplied junction-only sequences lacking quality scores, so filtering was different. Sequencing used immunoSEQ multiplex PCR; TCRdb keeps in-frame clones, though not all of them. V, J and clone size reflect that table, while D and trimming were determined from the DNA. This sample has more than 550,000 clones, with 90% found just once. These data come from a study of shared clonotypes between healthy human individuals. Overall study findings and caveats: Only blood was sampled; tissue repertoires likely differ. Naive subsets usually exceeded memory subsets in estimated richness. Among a handful of donors, approximately 5% of naive CD4 clonotypes were found in common.

The CDR3 loop spans 13 amino acids. Germline CDR1 reads SGDLS; CDR2 reads YYNGEE. V was clipped by 0 bases and J by 7 bases, with 8 bases between them. The chain couples TRBV9 to TRBJ2-1; D perhaps matches TRBD1 (5 bases). The material sequenced was memory CD8+ T cells from PBMCs. Sample subset: CD45RO+ cells pooled with CCR7-negative TemRA cells. This sequence was found in a young man in good health. Some clones in this sample may be carry-over from other donors' samples. This CDR3 is CASSVVGENEQFF. CDR3 in DNA: TGTGCCAGCAGCGTAGTAGGGGAAAATGAGCAGTTCTTC.